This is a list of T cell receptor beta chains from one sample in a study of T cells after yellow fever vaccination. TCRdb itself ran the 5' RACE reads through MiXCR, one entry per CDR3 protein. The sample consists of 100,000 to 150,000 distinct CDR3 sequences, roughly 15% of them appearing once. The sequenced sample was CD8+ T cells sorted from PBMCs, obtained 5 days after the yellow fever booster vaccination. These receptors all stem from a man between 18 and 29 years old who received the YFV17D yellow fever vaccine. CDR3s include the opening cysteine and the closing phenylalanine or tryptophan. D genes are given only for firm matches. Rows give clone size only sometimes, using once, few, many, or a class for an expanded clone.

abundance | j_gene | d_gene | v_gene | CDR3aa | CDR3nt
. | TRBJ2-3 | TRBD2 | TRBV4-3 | CASSQGGARGITDTQYF | TGCGCCAGCAGCCAAGGAGGCGCGCGGGGGATCACAGATACGCAGTATTTT
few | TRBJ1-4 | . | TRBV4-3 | CASSQGDPFSNEKLFF | TGCGCCAGCAGCCAAGGGGACCCTTTTAGTAATGAAAAACTGTTTTTT
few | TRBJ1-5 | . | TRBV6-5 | CASSSLTRLEGGNQPQHF | TGTGCCAGCAGTTCGCTGACCAGGTTGGAGGGTGGCAATCAGCCCCAGCATTTT
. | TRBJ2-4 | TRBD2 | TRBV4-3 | CASSPALASGAHDIQYF | TGCGCCAGCAGCCCGGCCCTCGCTAGCGGGGCCCATGACATTCAGTACTTC
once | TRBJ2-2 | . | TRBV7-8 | CASTPRRGLAGELFF | TGTGCCAGCACCCCCAGGAGGGGGCTTGCCGGGGAGCTGTTTTTT
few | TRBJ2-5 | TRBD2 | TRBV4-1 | CASSPRLGSGETQYF | TGCGCCAGCAGCCCCCGGCTGGGTAGCGGGGAGACCCAGTACTTC
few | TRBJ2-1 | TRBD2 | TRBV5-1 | CASSSGGGYNEQFF | TGCGCCAGCAGCAGCGGGGGGGGATACAATGAGCAGTTCTTC
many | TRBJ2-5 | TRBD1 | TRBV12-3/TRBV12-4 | CASSPGGEETQYF | TGTGCCAGCAGCCCAGGGGGCGAGGAGACCCAGTACTTC
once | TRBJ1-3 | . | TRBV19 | CASSASGNTIYF | TGTGCCAGTAGCGCCTCTGGAAACACCATATATTTT
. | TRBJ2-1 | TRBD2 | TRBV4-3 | CASSPMGEGTYYNEQFF | TGCGCCAGCAGCCCGATGGGGGAGGGAACCTACTACAATGAGCAGTTCTTC
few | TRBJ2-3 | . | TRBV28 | CASSLSGTGEGTDTQYF | TGTGCCAGCAGTTTATCCGGGACGGGTGAGGGCACAGATACGCAGTATTTT
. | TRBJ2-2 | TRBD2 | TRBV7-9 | CASANLAGGTGELFF | TGTGCCAGCGCCAACTTGGCGGGGGGTACCGGGGAGCTGTTTTTT
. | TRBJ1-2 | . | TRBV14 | CASSQDGGVDGYTF | TGTGCCAGCAGCCAAGACGGCGGGGTGGACGGCTACACCTTC
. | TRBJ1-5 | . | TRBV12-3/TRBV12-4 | CASSLSGGIYQPQHF | TGTGCCAGCAGTTTGTCGGGGGGCATCTATCAGCCCCAGCATTTT
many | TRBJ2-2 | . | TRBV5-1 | CASSPEWGLSTGELFF | TGCGCCAGCAGCCCGGAATGGGGGTTGAGCACCGGGGAGCTGTTTTTT
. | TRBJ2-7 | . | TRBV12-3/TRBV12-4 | CASSEGWRRHEQYF | TGTGCCAGCAGTGAGGGGTGGAGACGCCACGAGCAGTACTTC
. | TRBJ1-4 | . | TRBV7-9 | CASSPVDINEKLFF | TGTGCCAGCAGCCCCGTTGACATTAATGAAAAACTGTTTTTT
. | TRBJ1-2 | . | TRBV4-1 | CASSQDGSGGYGYTF | TGCGCCAGCAGCCAAGATGGATCGGGTGGCTATGGCTACACCTTC
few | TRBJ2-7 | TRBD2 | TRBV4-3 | CASSQDPSGGTDQYF | TGCGCCAGCAGCCAAGACCCTAGCGGGGGGACGGACCAGTACTTC
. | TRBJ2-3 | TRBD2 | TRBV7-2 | CASSLGPSGGPDTQYF | TGTGCCAGCAGCTTAGGCCCTAGCGGGGGCCCAGATACGCAGTATTTT
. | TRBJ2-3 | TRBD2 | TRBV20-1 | CSARGLAVTSDTQYF | TGCAGTGCTAGGGGGCTAGCGGTTACATCAGATACGCAGTATTTT
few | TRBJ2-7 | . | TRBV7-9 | CASSPRDNYEQYF | TGTGCCAGCAGCCCCCGGGACAACTACGAGCAGTACTTC
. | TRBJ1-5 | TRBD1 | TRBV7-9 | CASSPQGASDQPQHF | TGTGCCAGCAGCCCACAGGGGGCCTCCGATCAGCCCCAGCATTTT
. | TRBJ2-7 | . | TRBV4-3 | CASSQETRGAYEQYF | TGCGCCAGCAGCCAAGAAACGCGGGGTGCCTACGAGCAGTACTTC
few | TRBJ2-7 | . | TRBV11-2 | CASSFGLPEQYF | TGTGCCAGCAGCTTTGGACTGCCCGAGCAGTACTTC
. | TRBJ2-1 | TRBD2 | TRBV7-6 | CASSLGAAGGKFF | TGTGCCAGCAGCTTAGGTGCGGCGGGGGGGAAGTTCTTC
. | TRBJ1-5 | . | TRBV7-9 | CASSLFAGANQPQHF | TGTGCCAGCAGCTTATTCGCGGGGGCTAATCAGCCCCAGCATTTT
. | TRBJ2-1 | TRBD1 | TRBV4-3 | CASSQDYSDRANEQFF | TGCGCCAGCAGCCAAGATTATTCGGACAGGGCCAATGAGCAGTTCTTC
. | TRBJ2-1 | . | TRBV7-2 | CASSLASGIEQFF | TGTGCCAGCAGCTTAGCGTCGGGGATTGAGCAGTTCTTC
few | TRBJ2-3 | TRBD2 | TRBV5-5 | CASSLTSGGALDTQYF | TGTGCCAGCAGCTTGACTAGCGGGGGGGCTTTGGATACGCAGTATTTT
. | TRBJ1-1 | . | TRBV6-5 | CASSPMVGTEAFF | TGTGCCAGCAGTCCAATGGTTGGGACTGAAGCTTTCTTT
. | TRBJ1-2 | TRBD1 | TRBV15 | CATSRAVTGPYGYTF | TGTGCCACCAGCAGAGCCGTGACAGGGCCCTATGGCTACACCTTC
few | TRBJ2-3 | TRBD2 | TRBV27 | CASRLWDYPDTQYF | TGTGCCAGCAGGCTATGGGACTACCCCGATACGCAGTATTTT
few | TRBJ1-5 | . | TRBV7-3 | CASSLGQPRNQPQHF | TGTGCCAGCAGCTTAGGCCAGCCCCGCAATCAGCCCCAGCATTTT
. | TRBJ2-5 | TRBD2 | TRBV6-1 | CASSESTSGGGTETQYF | TGTGCCAGCAGTGAATCTACTAGCGGAGGTGGAACGGAGACCCAGTACTTC
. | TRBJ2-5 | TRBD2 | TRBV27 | CASTPVAGGEETQYF | TGTGCCAGCACCCCCGTCGCGGGGGGTGAAGAGACCCAGTACTTC
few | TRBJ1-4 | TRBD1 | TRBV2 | CASSVDRLEF | TGTGCCAGCAGTGTGGACAGGCTTGAATTT
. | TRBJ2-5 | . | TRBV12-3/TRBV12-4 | CASSPINWDPSGETQYF | TGTGCCAGCAGCCCCATTAATTGGGACCCTTCGGGGGAGACCCAGTACTTC
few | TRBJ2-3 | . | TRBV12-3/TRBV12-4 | CASSFPGGSTDTQYF | TGTGCCAGCAGTTTCCCAGGAGGGAGCACAGATACGCAGTATTTT
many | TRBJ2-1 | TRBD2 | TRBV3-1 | CASLGRGGGEAEQFF | TGTGCCAGCCTAGGCAGAGGCGGGGGGGAGGCTGAGCAGTTCTTC
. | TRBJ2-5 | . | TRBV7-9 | CASSLNVVTQYF | TGTGCCAGCAGCTTAAACGTGGTGACCCAGTACTTC
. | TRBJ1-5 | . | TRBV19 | CASSLPNQPQHF | TGTGCCAGTAGTCTCCCCAATCAGCCCCAGCATTTT
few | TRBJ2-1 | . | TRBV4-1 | CASSLWDHNEQFF | TGCGCCAGCAGCCTCTGGGACCACAATGAGCAGTTCTTC
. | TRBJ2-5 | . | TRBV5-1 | CASSLYGAQETQYF | TGCGCCAGCAGCTTGTACGGGGCCCAAGAGACCCAGTACTTC
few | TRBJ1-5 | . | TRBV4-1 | CASSQDLGGNQPQHF | TGCGCCAGCAGCCAAGATCTCGGGGGAAATCAGCCCCAGCATTTT